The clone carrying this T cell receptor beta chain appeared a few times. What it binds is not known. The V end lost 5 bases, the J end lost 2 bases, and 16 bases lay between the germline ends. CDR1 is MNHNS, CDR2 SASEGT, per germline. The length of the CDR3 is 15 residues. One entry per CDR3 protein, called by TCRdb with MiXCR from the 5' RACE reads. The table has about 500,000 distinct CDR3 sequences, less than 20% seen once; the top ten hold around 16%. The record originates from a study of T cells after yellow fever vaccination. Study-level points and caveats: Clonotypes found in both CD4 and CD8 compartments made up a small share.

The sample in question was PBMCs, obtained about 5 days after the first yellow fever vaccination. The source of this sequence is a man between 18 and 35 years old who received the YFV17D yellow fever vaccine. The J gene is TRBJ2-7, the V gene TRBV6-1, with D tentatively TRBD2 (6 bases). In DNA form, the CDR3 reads TGTGCCAGCAGTCCCGTCGGGGCGGGGACCTACGAGCAGTACTTC. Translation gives CASSPVGAGTYEQYF.